A single sample gave rise to the 21 T cell receptor beta chains below, sequenced in a study of shared clonotypes between healthy human individuals. Assay: immunoSEQ multiplex PCR; the TCRdb copy retains only in-frame clones and omits some. This repertoire shows some 2 million clones, about 95% found once; its top ten account for under 1.5%. Naive CD8 cells were CD45RO-negative, positively selected for CCR7, excluding terminally differentiated effector memory CD45RA+ cells. Sequencing was performed on naive CD8+ T cells sorted from blood. The receptors were gathered from a man younger than 30 in good health.

Concerning this clone itself: The germline gene is not matched at one end of the junction; a read error may be the cause. The chain combines TRBV2 with TRBJ2-3; 9 nucleotides align to TRBD2. This CDR3 contains 20 residues. Germline V CDR1 and CDR2: SNHLY, FYNNEI. The CDR3 spells CASSEAPGLATTGDTDTQYF. CDR3 nucleotides: TGTGCCAGCAGCGAAGCCCCCGGACTAGCGACCACAGGGGACACAGATACGCAGTATTTT.

The V and J genes are TRBV2 and TRBJ2-2; 11 nucleotides align to TRBD2. Germline CDR1 is SNHLY and CDR2 is FYNNEI. The CDR3 covers 15 residues. The J segment lost 7 bases and the V segment lost 8 bases, leaving 9 bases of the junction unmatched. The CDR3 sequence: CASHLAGGPSGELFF. CDR3 bases: TGTGCCAGCCATTTAGCGGGGGGGCCGAGCGGGGAGCTGTTTTTT.

The gene calls are TRBV19 and TRBJ1-2; D gene ambiguous. Germline loops: CDR1 LNHDA, CDR2 SQIVND (reference sequence). This CDR3 has 15 residues. Between the trimmed V and J ends, which lost 1 base and 5 bases, there was a span of 14 bases. The CDR3 loop is CASSIAPPGGYGYTF. The CDR3, as DNA: TGTGCCAGTAGTATAGCCCCCCCGGGAGGATATGGCTACACCTTC.

The V and J genes are TRBV5-4 and TRBJ2-7; D uncertain. Germline V lookup: CDR1 SGHNT, CDR2 YYREEE (reference sequence). V was pared by 4 bases and J by 6 bases, with 11 bases between. The CDR3 covers 12 residues. CDR3 sequence: CASSPGSLEQYF. Written as DNA, the CDR3 is TGTGCCAGCAGCCCCGGTTCTCTCGAGCAGTACTTC.

The rearrangement uses TRBV6-6 and TRBJ1-2, with 9 bases that match TRBD1. Germline V gene lookup returns CDR1 MNHNY and CDR2 SVGAGI (reference sequence). Trimming took 5 bases from V and 2 from J; bases not matched to a gene: 3. This CDR3 is built from 14 residues. CDR3 sequence: CASSPTGGNYGYTF. CDR3 nucleotides: TGTGCCAGCAGTCCGACAGGGGGGAACTATGGCTACACCTTC.

The gene calls are TRBV4-1 and TRBJ2-1, with D maybe TRBD1 (6 bases). The CDR3 is made up of 17 amino acids. Between the trimmed V and J ends, which lost 4 bases and 2 bases, there was a span of 18 bases. CDR1 is MGHRA, CDR2 YSYEKL, per germline. For the CDR3, the DNA is TGCGCCAGCAGCCCAGACCCCTGGACAGAGGCCTACAATGAGCAGTTCTTC. Residues: CASSPDPWTEAYNEQFF.

The J gene is TRBJ2-5, the V gene TRBV4-1, with a possible D match to TRBD1 (5 bases). CDR1 MGHRA and CDR2 YSYEKL come from the germline V gene. The ends were cut back, 4 bases at V and 3 bases at J, with 9 bases in the middle. The CDR3 totals 13 residues. The CDR3 is CASSLDSEETQYF. As DNA, the CDR3 is TGCGCCAGCAGCCTCGACAGTGAAGAGACCCAGTACTTC.

The V call is TRBV10-3, the J call TRBJ2-7, with D unclear. Trimming cost V 3 bases and J 2 bases, with 11 bases left between them. This CDR3 contains 14 residues. The V gene's germline CDR1 is ENHRY and CDR2 SYGVKD. CDR3: CAISEGSWTYEQYF. DNA of the CDR3: TGTGCCATCAGTGAAGGCAGTTGGACCTACGAGCAGTACTTC.

Worth noting for this clone: The identical CDR3 is also encoded by other nucleotide sequences in the sample. The chain links TRBV19 to TRBJ2-7; possible D gene TRBD1, 5 bases. Germline CDR1 reads LNHDA; CDR2 reads SQIVND (reference sequence). Deletions cut 3 bases from V and 0 bases from J, with 9 bases between. The CDR3 is 14 residues long. In nucleotides, the CDR3 is TGTGCCAGTAGTATCCAGGGCAGCTCCTACGAGCAGTACTTC. Its translation is CASSIQGSSYEQYF.

This clone was detected a few times. The chain uses TRBV10-3 and TRBJ2-2; D is unclear. Looked up from germline, CDR1 is ENHRY and CDR2 is SYGVKD. Deletions cut 7 bases from V and 1 base from J, with 7 bases between. CDR3 size: 13 residues. The CDR3 DNA reads TGTGCCATCACGTCCGTGAACACCGGGGAGCTGTTTTTT. Its translation is CAITSVNTGELFF.

The chain links TRBV4-1 to TRBJ2-1; D unclear. V was pared by 2 bases and J by 8 bases, with 7 bases between. The CDR3 extends over 12 amino acids. Germline CDR1 is MGHRA and CDR2 is YSYEKL. CDR3 nucleotides: TGCGCCAGCAGCCAAAGCCAGGATGAGCAGTTCTTC. Residues: CASSQSQDEQFF.

The chain uses TRBV19 and TRBJ2-3; D remains ambiguous. The germline V and J ends were trimmed by 0 bases and 0 bases, with 7 bases remaining between them. Germline assignment: CDR1 LNHDA and CDR2 SQIVND (reference sequence). This CDR3 has 15 amino acids. In nucleotides, the CDR3 is TGTGCCAGTAGTATAGAAGCCGGGAGCACAGATACGCAGTATTTT. The encoded protein is CASSIEAGSTDTQYF.

The V gene is TRBV15, the J gene TRBJ2-1; possibly TRBD1 for D (5 bases). The germline V gene encodes CDR1 LNHNV and CDR2 YYDKDF (reference sequence). The CDR3 consists of 17 residues. The ends were cut back, 0 bases at V and 0 bases at J, with 12 bases in the middle. CDR3 DNA sequence: TGTGCCACCAGCAGAGATGGGGCGGTTAGCTCCTACAATGAGCAGTTCTTC. This gives the protein CATSRDGAVSSYNEQFF.

This clone was counted a single time. This sequence joins TRBV2 and TRBJ2-7; 11 bases are a match to TRBD2. The CDR3 has 14 residues. Germline CDR1 SNHLY, CDR2 FYNNEI. The J segment lost 4 bases and the V segment lost 6 bases, leaving 5 bases of the junction unmatched. The CDR3 loop reads CASRGTSGWYEQYF. The CDR3 coding sequence is TGTGCCAGCAGGGGGACTAGCGGATGGTACGAGCAGTACTTC.

This sequence joins TRBV9 and TRBJ1-1; D call uncertain. This CDR3 region has 14 residues. Trimming left V 6 bases short and J 4 bases short, with 16 bases between. The germline gives CDR1 SGDLS, CDR2 YYNGEE. The CDR3: CASNLFGVGTEAFF. CDR3 nucleotides: TGTGCCAGCAACCTGTTCGGAGTCGGCACTGAAGCTTTCTTT. Complete variable domain (other parts from reference TRBV9 and TRBJ1-1): DSGVTQTPKHLITATGQRVTLRCSPRSGDLSVYWYQQSLDQGLQFLIQYYNGEERAKGNILERFSAQQFPDLHSELNLSSLELGDSALYFCASNLFGVGTEAFFGQGTRLTVV.

The V gene is TRBV15, the J gene TRBJ2-7; 9 positions match TRBD1. V trimming: 3 bases; J trimming: 5 bases; junction bases outside the gene matches: 8. The CDR3 sequence is 15 residues long. Germline CDR1 is LNHNV and CDR2 is YYDKDF (reference sequence). The DNA of the CDR3 is TGTGCCACCAGCAGTACCGGGACAGGGATCCACGAGCAGTACTTC. Translating it yields CATSSTGTGIHEQYF.

This clone was seen once. V usage is TRBV27 and J usage is TRBJ2-7; 8 bases are shared with TRBD1. The CDR3 loop spans 17 amino acids. The junction had 15 bases not matched to a gene; V was cut back by 5 bases and J by 3 bases. In germline, CDR1 is MNHEY, CDR2 SMNVEV (reference sequence). The CDR3 loop is CASSPLGQEAWGYEQYF. In nucleotides, the CDR3 is TGTGCCAGCAGTCCCCTGGGACAGGAGGCTTGGGGCTACGAGCAGTACTTC.

This clone was detected once. The chain links TRBV25-1 to TRBJ2-1; TRBD2 aligns across 10 bases. With 4 bases clipped from V and 5 bases from J, the junction kept 5 bases outside the gene matches. Per germline, CDR1 MGHDK and CDR2 SYGVNS. The CDR3 length is 15 residues. CDR3 sequence: CASSGSGRRDNEQFF. In DNA, the CDR3 is TGTGCCAGCAGTGGTAGCGGGAGGCGGGACAATGAGCAGTTCTTC.

This clone appeared a few times. V gene TRBV10-3 combines with J gene TRBJ1-2, with D uncertain. Germline CDR1 reads ENHRY; CDR2 reads SYGVKD. The germline V and J ends were trimmed by 3 bases and 4 bases, with 12 bases remaining between them. The CDR3 runs to 14 residues. CDR3 bases: TGTGCCATCAGTGACATAACCTCGGGCTATGGCTACACCTTC. It is translated as CAISDITSGYGYTF.

The chain combines TRBV4-3 with TRBJ2-7; the D is unclear. Looked up from germline, CDR1 is LGHNA and CDR2 is YSLEER. The germline V and J ends were trimmed by 1 base and 0 bases, with 16 bases remaining between them. CDR3 length: 17 residues. CDR3 sequence: CASSQVGAPESSYEQYF. The CDR3 DNA reads TGCGCCAGCAGCCAAGTTGGCGCCCCGGAAAGCTCCTACGAGCAGTACTTC.

Written as DNA, the CDR3 is TGTGCCAGCAGTGATGATGATCCTCGCTCCTACGAGCAGTACTTC. Translating gives CASSDDDPRSYEQYF. This rearrangement joins TRBV6-1 to TRBJ2-7; D unresolved. From germline, CDR1 is MNHNS and CDR2 SASEGT. This CDR3 region has 15 residues. Trimming shortened V by 3 bases and J by 0 bases, and 12 bases separated the two germline ends.